This TCR beta chain was captured in a study of cytomegalovirus exposure and HLA in healthy donors (dated by TCRdb to 2016 to 2017). As for the study more broadly: In an earlier analysis of roughly 500 of the donors, roughly 300 Gb of sequence data and approximately 120 million unique TCR beta sequences from 150 million to 200 million T cells were reported. HLA typing covered class I and class II loci at four-digit resolution. Several DR-DQ haplotypes were treated as single units for association and clustering because of strong linkage in the cohort. Donor age, sex, ethnicity and CMV serostatus were collected together with the repertoire data. On average, about 240,000 unique TCR beta nucleotide sequences were sequenced per donor among some 420 genotyped donors of the cohort, with roughly 18% of those sequences being non-productive. The study used immunosequencing to profile the T cell repertoires of several hundred subjects and linked those repertoires to cytomegalovirus serostatus. Along with the approximately 670-subject first cohort, a separate validation cohort of more than 90 different subjects was used. In a later genetic analysis, genome-wide SNP genotypes for about 55% of the roughly 700 donors were used, and that subset was treated as a discovery cohort. To predict cytomegalovirus infection status, the study brought together high-throughput TCR immunosequencing, statistical association of individual TCRs with disease status, and machine learning. An earlier analysis of approximately 630 of the donors applied high-throughput TCR beta sequencing to assess whether each TCR beta V gene segment acted as functional or pseudogenic. Roughly 320 gigabases of sequencing data and approximately 92 million unique TCR sequences made up an early release that covered roughly 670 HLA-typed donors. The later analysis used no new phenotypic data to find candidate immune exposures, relying instead on TCR beta sequences and their occurrence across donors. In a later analysis, previously published TCR beta repertoires from 550 to 700 donors were re-analyzed and high-resolution HLA genotyping was added so that TCR occurrence patterns could be studied. The study was designed to test whether signatures of past pathogen exposure could be identified by cataloging public T cell receptors. All discovery cohort repertoires had been generated using a single sequencing platform. Typing coverage varied by locus: 629-630 donors for A, B, C, DRB1 and DQB1; approximately 500 for DQA1; some 610 for DPA1; some 470 for DPB1. Among the roughly 410 genotyped donors, 81% belonged to the genetic ancestry cluster associated with self-reported Caucasian donors.

Library prep was done by the immunoSEQ multiplex PCR assay. A mixture of 60 forward primers for TCR Vbeta segments and 13 reverse primers for TCR Jbeta segments was used in the multiplex PCR. Amplification of the CDR3 region of rearranged TCR beta genes was performed with a multiplex PCR assay on genomic DNA. The amplified TCR beta libraries were sequenced on the Illumina HiSeq System as 87-base-pair reads. The paper's processing steps were these. A later analysis counted some 74 million unique TCR beta chains across the 650 to 800 repertoires, and some 11 million of these chains were shared by at least two donors. Raw reads were error-corrected and collapsed into unique sequences by a nearest-neighbor algorithm in which closely related sequences were merged to remove PCR and sequencing errors. CDR3 sequences were aligned to IMGT reference sequences to assign V, D and J gene segments. For a sequence to be retained, a match of at least six nucleotides was required to both a V gene segment and a J gene segment. Rearrangements were classified as productive when the CDR3 lacked stop codons and remained in frame with V and J, and all other rearrangements were classified as non-productive. CDR3 was defined according to IMGT convention as the region running from the second conserved V-encoded cysteine to the conserved J-encoded phenylalanine. The earlier analysis of approximately 500 of the donors excluded sequences that lacked an unambiguous match to a single V gene segment. An earlier analysis of approximately 590 of the donors classified V segments as functional when productive rearrangements were above 56.7% and as segregating when the standard deviation between donors was above 5%. To diagnose cytomegalovirus status from the catalog of TCR beta chain sequences, a statistical classification framework was built. A later analysis assigned V and J genes by comparing TCR nucleotide sequences with IMGT/GENE-DB human TR gene sequences. The TCRdist pipeline was used in a later analysis to assign CDR3 sequences and most-parsimonious VDJ recombination scenarios. In a later analysis, every TCR beta chain was defined by the combination of its CDR3 amino acid sequence and its V-gene family, and reads without a unique V-gene family were dropped. As a way to deal with suspected cross-contamination and a sequencing artifact, a later analysis dropped more than 500 nucleotide sequences that were highly shared and had low generation probability. For each public chain, a later analysis derived a clonal expansion index from normalized ranks of inferred template counts within each repertoire. Generation probabilities in a later analysis came from a VDJ recombination model fitted to out-of-frame rearrangements, and those results were checked against IGoR. In a later analysis, TCR-TCR, TCR-HLA and TCR-CMV co-occurrence was scored with hypergeometric tests, and a repertoire-size bias correction was applied to TCR pairs. A later analysis estimated false discovery rates by permuting HLA or CMV assignments 20 times. In a later analysis, co-occurring TCRs were grouped using DBSCAN, with TCRdist sequence similarity added in when clustering inside HLA-allele-positive subsets. Repertoires with fewer than 30,000 or more than 120,000 public chains, plus five repertoires with anomalous nucleotide sharing, were excluded from co-occurrence clustering. This is the immuneACCESS table as TCRdb keeps it, with only in-frame sequences that have V and J called. A part of the clones is gone; compared with another copy, unresolved V genes explain less than half, and the rest is unexplained. The V and J calls and the clone size are those of that table, but D and trimming were determined from the DNA. The sample has approximately 110,000 clones on record, less than 80% of them singletons. The top ten hold 1.3% of the sample.

The cohort was made up of approximately 700 healthy bone marrow donors. At the time of sampling, all cohort members were nominally healthy, though unrecorded immune exposures were likely present. The donor tested CMV seronegative, placing the donor among the 350 or so seronegative members of the cohort. Each donor provided a peripheral blood sample, and peripheral blood mononuclear cells were used for TCR beta sequencing. The Qiagen DNeasy Blood Extraction Kit was used to extract genomic DNA from the blood cell samples. CDR3 length: 13 amino acids, cysteine to phenylalanine. Of the read, only the CDR3 DNA is kept; its 39 bases are in frame from base 1. CDR1 LNHNV and CDR2 YYDKDF were looked up in the germline V gene (reference sequence). Trimming accounts for 0 bases at V and 11 bases at J, while the number of junction bases matched to no gene is 6. This clone was seen only a few times. What antigen it recognizes has not been identified. One base away there is no much larger clone; base qualities are not given.

General findings and caveats noted by the study authors: Because some donors lacked HLA typing at each locus, the association tests relied only on the typed subset. In an earlier analysis of roughly 500 of the donors, most TCR beta V segments appeared in productive rearrangements about 87% or about 30% of the time, broadly matching IMGT annotations. Immune exposure information for the cohort was limited to CMV serostatus. Correlated functional status among segregating V segments might reflect linkage disequilibrium, but an unknown experimental factor could not be ruled out. Assigning TCR associations to individual alleles was difficult when HLA alleles, especially DR and DQ, strongly co-occurred. About 17 rarely observed V segments, including chromosome 9 orphons, were excluded from the earlier analysis of almost 600 of the donors because counts were too low. The authors suggested that the approach could potentially be extended to other disease states and immunological phenotypes. Because the 87-base-pair reads could not distinguish some IMGT-functional V segments, including TRBV6-2 and TRBV6-3, those segments were excluded. The sequencing pipeline was judged likely to have produced a cluster of highly shared sequence variants as a technical artifact. In both the original and validation cohorts, the classifier was reported to diagnose cytomegalovirus status with high specificity and sensitivity. In a later analysis, the rate of TCR association differed among HLA loci, with DRB1 alleles having the most associated TCRs and HLA-C alleles having the fewest. In a later analysis, several top co-occurrence clusters were reported to appear linked to parvovirus B19, influenza, CMV and Epstein-Barr virus. A later analysis found that most CMV-associated TCR beta chains appeared HLA-restricted, with HLA associations seemingly driven largely by CMV exposure. Specific HLA alleles were associated with 16,951 TCR beta sequences at a false discovery rate of 0.05 in a later analysis. This cohort had only TCR beta chains sequenced, and the lack of alpha or paired-chain data limited which features could be detected. Compared with equally common non-associated chains, HLA-associated TCR beta chains in a later analysis were more clonally expanded and had lower generation probabilities. A further reported finding was that TCR beta sequences accurately predicted the HLA-A and HLA-B alleles for most subjects in the first cohort. A total of 150 to 200 TCR beta chains were listed by the study as associated with cytomegalovirus. In vitro tests confirmed that three of the cytomegalovirus-associated TCR beta chains recognize cytomegalovirus antigens. In a later genetic analysis, fewer N-insertions in productive TCRs were reported among donors in an Asian-associated ancestry cluster than the roughly 700-donor mean. Most TCR sequences were observed very rarely across donors, whereas some public TCRs were present in many individuals. An association between a missense DCLRE1C variant and V-gene and J-gene trimming of TCR beta chains was found in a later genetic analysis and replicated in an independent cohort. Roughly uniform sequencing depth across donors was assumed in presence/absence analyses, although this assumption may not hold.

The chain links TRBV15 with TRBJ2-7, with 8 bases in between that match TRBD1. The sequenced sample was PBMCs. This TCR came from a man aged 25 to 40 in good health and CMV-seronegative. The nucleotide sequence reads as follows: TGTGCCACCAGCAGAGATATGGGACAGGAGGAGTACTTC. It translates to CATSRDMGQEEYF.